Following are 14 T cell receptor beta chains from one sample sequenced in a study of vaccination effects on CD4 cells after COVID-19. The method was immunoSEQ multiplex PCR; TCRdb's version includes in-frame clones alone and lacks a portion of them. Of about 76,000 clones in the sample, 60% to 80% were seen once. Isolation of CD4+ T cells took place after 10 days of culture. No antigen has been assigned to these receptors. The sequencing here drew on CD4+ T cells from PBMCs cultured without peptide, taken before COVID-19 vaccination. The receptors derive from a human donor who received a COVID-19 vaccine.

This clone was recorded a few times. The chain recombines TRBV5-1 with TRBJ2-1, with 10 bases that match TRBD2. Unmatched junction bases numbered 5, after V lost 5 bases and J lost 0 bases. Looked up from germline, CDR1 is SGHRS and CDR2 is YFSETQ. This CDR3 region has 16 residues. As DNA, the CDR3 is TGCGCCAGCAGAACGCTAGCGGGGGTCTCCTACAATGAGCAGTTCTTC. It yields the protein CASRTLAGVSYNEQFF.

The chain has TRBV5-1 and TRBJ1-1; perhaps TRBD1 as D (5 bases). Trimming stripped 4 bases from V and 2 bases from J, with 18 bases between. This CDR3 is 16 amino acids long. Germline CDR1 is SGHRS and CDR2 is YFSETQ. CDR3 nucleotide sequence: TGCGCCAGCAGCCCGAACACGCGGGGCAGTAACACTGAAGCTTTCTTT. It translates to CASSPNTRGSNTEAFF.

CDR3 in amino acids: CASSIQGYNEQFF. The CDR3 nucleotides are TGTGCCAGTAGTATCCAGGGCTACAATGAGCAGTTCTTC. The rearrangement links TRBV19 to TRBJ2-1, with D perhaps matching TRBD1 (5 bases). Trimming cost V 3 bases and J 3 bases, with 6 bases left between them. The CDR3 loop spans 13 amino acids. Germline CDR1 is LNHDA and CDR2 is SQIVND (reference sequence).

The CDR3, as DNA: TGTGCCACCAGCAGGGCCCTGGGACAGAAGTACAATAGCACAGATACGCAGTATTTT. This sequence encodes CATSRALGQKYNSTDTQYF. V and J are TRBV15 and TRBJ2-3; 7 bases align to TRBD1. Germline lookup yields CDR1 LNHNV and CDR2 YYDKDF (reference sequence). The CDR3 spans 19 residues. Germline trimming cut 3 bases from V and 0 bases from J; bases unmatched to any gene: 15.

This chain connects TRBV12-5 to TRBJ2-5; D remains unclear. V lost 6 bases and J lost 5, with 13 bases in between. The CDR3 has 13 amino acids. From germline, CDR1 is LGHNT and CDR2 FRNRAP. The DNA for the CDR3 is TGTGCTAGTGGGTCCACGGTCGGGGAGACCCAGTACTTC. It specifies CASGSTVGETQYF. Complete variable domain (other parts from reference TRBV12-5 and TRBJ2-5): DARVTQTPRHKVTEMGQEVTMRCQPILGHNTVFWYRQTMMQGLELLAYFRNRAPLDDSGMPKDRFSAEMPDATLATLKIQPSEPRDSAVYFCASGSTVGETQYFGPGTRLLVL.

The gene calls are TRBV11-3 and TRBJ1-1; D possibly corresponds to TRBD1 (6 bases). Germline assignment: CDR1 SGHNT and CDR2 YENEEA. The CDR3 loop spans 13 amino acids. V was trimmed by 5 bases and J by 3 bases, leaving 10 bases between them. The CDR3 reads CASSRGQYTEAFF. The CDR3 coding sequence is TGTGCCAGCAGCCGAGGACAGTACACTGAAGCTTTCTTT.

This chain joins TRBV4-1 and TRBJ2-1; D might be TRBD1 or TRBD2, each matching 5 bases. The V gene's germline CDR1 is MGHRA and CDR2 YSYEKL. With 1 base removed from V and 6 bases from J, the gap between germline ends came to 19 bases. There are 17 residues in the CDR3. The CDR3 region has the DNA TGCGCCAGCAGCCAAGGGGAGTTCAGGGTGACAAGCAATGAGCAGTTCTTC. Its protein is CASSQGEFRVTSNEQFF.

This clone was detected only a few times. The rearrangement links TRBV5-1 to TRBJ2-1, with D perhaps TRBD1 (6 bases). Germline-derived CDR1 and CDR2 are SGHRS and YFSETQ. Deletions cut 0 bases from V and 9 bases from J, with 13 bases between. The CDR3 extends over 14 amino acids. The CDR3 DNA follows: TGCGCCAGCAGCTTGGTCACAGGGTCCAGTGAGCAGTTCTTC. Its protein is CASSLVTGSSEQFF.

This rearrangement joins TRBV11-2 to TRBJ2-7, with 10 bases fitting TRBD2. Germline CDR1 and CDR2: SGHAT and FQNNGV. The CDR3 contains 15 residues. The trim removed 6 bases at V and 2 bases at J, leaving 7 bases unmatched. Written as DNA, the CDR3 is TGTGCCAGCAGTTTTACTAGCGGGGCCCCCTACGAGCAGTACGTC. As protein: CASSFTSGAPYEQYV.

The V and J genes are TRBV9 and TRBJ1-1; D not resolved. V lost 0 bases, J lost 1 base, and 10 bases lay in between. Germline V gene data show CDR1 as SGDLS and CDR2 as YYNGEE. The CDR3 spans 15 residues. CDR3 sequence (DNA): TGTGCCAGCAGCGTAGGACCCAGTTGGAACACTGAAGCTTTCTTT. It yields the protein CASSVGPSWNTEAFF.

The chain uses TRBV6-1 and TRBJ2-2, with 10 bases aligning to TRBD2. Trimming took 2 bases from V and 0 from J; bases not matched to a gene: 12. Germline V CDR1 and CDR2: MNHNS, SASEGT. There are 20 residues in the CDR3. DNA for the CDR3: TGTGCCAGCAGTGAAAGGTGGAGCGGGGGGGCCCCCGCGAACACCGGGGAGCTGTTTTTT. Its translation: CASSERWSGGAPANTGELFF.

This clone appeared a single time. The chain joins TRBV25-1 to TRBJ2-1; TRBD1 matches 7 bases. The CDR3 loop spans 15 amino acids. Germline V gene sequence: CDR1 MGHDK, CDR2 SYGVNS. With 4 bases clipped from V and 3 bases from J, the junction kept 6 bases outside the gene matches. Here the CDR3 DNA reads TGTGCCAGCAGTGGACCGGGACAGTTCTACAATGAGCAGTTCTTC. It yields the protein CASSGPGQFYNEQFF.

This rearrangement joins TRBV5-1 to TRBJ1-4; maybe TRBD1 (6 bases). The CDR3 is made up of 15 amino acids. Germline CDR1 reads SGHRS; CDR2 reads YFSETQ. V was clipped by 2 bases and J by 5 bases, with 13 bases between them. The CDR3 DNA reads as TGCGCCAGCAGCTTCCGGGACACGTTAAATGAAAAACTGTTTTTT. Protein: CASSFRDTLNEKLFF.

The rearrangement links TRBV28 to TRBJ1-2; weak D call: TRBD1 (6 bases). Germline V gene sequence: CDR1 MDHEN, CDR2 SYDVKM. There are 15 residues in the CDR3. V dropped 7 bases and J dropped 2 bases, with 17 bases sitting between them. The chain's CDR3 is CASTDIPTGNYGYTF. For the CDR3, the DNA is TGTGCCAGCACCGACATCCCCACAGGGAACTATGGCTACACCTTC.